The rows below give T cell receptor beta chains drawn from one sample of a study of patients and donors after allogeneic stem cell transplantation. MiXCR, run by TCRdb on the RT-PCR reads, gives a single entry per CDR3 protein. The table lists 900,000 to 1,000,000 distinct CDR3 sequences, under 20% of them singletons. Sequencing input: blood, either unsorted or a sorted T cell fraction (not recorded which). These receptors all stem from a human donor who was either an allogeneic HSCT recipient or a stem cell or donor lymphocyte infusion donor (not recorded which). It is not recorded whose cells these are; they may come from a transplant donor. Both conserved end residues are part of each CDR3. A D gene is named only where the DNA matches it firmly. The listing skips clone size in some rows; elsewhere it reads once, few, many or a size class.

j_gene	v_gene	d_gene	abundance	CDR3nt	CDR3aa
TRBJ2-1	TRBV19	.	.	TGTGCCAGTAGTGTCCCCGGGACGCCCGTTGGTGAGCAGTTCTTC	CASSVPGTPVGEQFF
TRBJ1-2	TRBV20-1	.	.	TGCAGTGCTAGAGAACCCATAATGGGCATTTATTACTATGGCTACACCTTC	CSAREPIMGIYYYGYTF
TRBJ2-2	TRBV12-3/TRBV12-4	TRBD2	many	TGTGCCAGCAGTTTGGGGACTAGCGGAGGAGCGAACACCGGGGAGCTGTTTTTT	CASSLGTSGGANTGELFF
TRBJ1-2	TRBV2	.	.	TGTGCCAGCAGTGTGGGTCCCCTGGGCTACACCTTC	CASSVGPLGYTF
TRBJ2-7	TRBV7-6	TRBD2	.	TGTGCCAGCAGCTCAGGGACTAGCGGGAGTACATACGAGCAGTACTTC	CASSSGTSGSTYEQYF
TRBJ2-2	TRBV6-1	.	.	TGTGCCAGCAGTGAAGGGGGGAACACCGGGGAGCTGTTTTTT	CASSEGGNTGELFF
TRBJ1-6	TRBV12-3/TRBV12-4	.	many	TGTGCCAGCAGACAGGGAATAAGTAATTCACCCCTCCACTTT	CASRQGISNSPLHF
TRBJ2-7	TRBV20-1	TRBD2	.	TGCAGTGCTCCGACTAGCGGGGGGCCCTACGAGCAGTACTTC	CSAPTSGGPYEQYF
TRBJ2-1	TRBV10-3	.	.	TGTGCCATCGGAGACAATGAGCAGTTCTTC	CAIGDNEQFF
TRBJ2-2	TRBV10-3	TRBD1	.	TGTGCCACAGACAGGGCGAACACCGGGGAGCTGTTTTTT	CATDRANTGELFF
TRBJ1-2	TRBV29-1	.	.	TGCAGCGTAAAGACAGAGGCAGTCGGCTACACCTTC	CSVKTEAVGYTF
TRBJ1-3	TRBV10-3	TRBD1	few	TGTGCCATCAGCCGGGACAGGGTTTCCGGAAACACCATATATTTT	CAISRDRVSGNTIYF
TRBJ2-7	TRBV20-1	.	.	TGCAGTGCCCCAGAGGGGGGGGACCTCTCCTACGAGCAGTACTTC	CSAPEGGDLSYEQYF
TRBJ2-7	TRBV15	.	few	TGTGCCACCAGCAGCCGATCGGGACAAATCTTCGAGCAGTACTTC	CATSSRSGQIFEQYF
TRBJ2-1	TRBV6-2/TRBV6-3	TRBD1	.	TGTGCCAGCAGTACCCACAGGGGGCACAATGAGCAGTTCTTC	CASSTHRGHNEQFF
TRBJ2-1	TRBV20-1	TRBD1	.	TGCAGTGCCGACAATTACGACAGGGACCCCTACAATGAGCAGTTCTTC	CSADNYDRDPYNEQFF
TRBJ1-5	TRBV5-6	TRBD1	many	TGTGCCAGCAGTTTGGGACAGGGGGTACAGCCCCAGCATTTT	CASSLGQGVQPQHF
TRBJ2-2	TRBV12-3/TRBV12-4	.	many	TGTGCCAGCAGCGGGGGACAGTTCACCCGGGAGCTGTTTTTT	CASSGGQFTRELFF
TRBJ2-1	TRBV30	.	.	TGTGCCTGGAGTCGGGGACTTTTGATTAGTGAGCAGTTCTTC	CAWSRGLLISEQFF
TRBJ2-1	TRBV12-3/TRBV12-4	TRBD2	many	TGTGCCAGCAGTTTGATCCGACTAGCGGTGTACAATGAGCAGTTCTTC	CASSLIRLAVYNEQFF
TRBJ2-3	TRBV29-1	TRBD2	few	TGCAGCTCCTGGCGGGGGTCCCTTGTGTATTTT	CSSWRGSLVYF
TRBJ2-3	TRBV11-2	.	.	TGTGCCAGCAACCCAGGGGATACGCAGTATTTT	CASNPGDTQYF
TRBJ2-1	TRBV12-3/TRBV12-4	.	many	TGTGCCAGCAGTCCAGGCTCTGAGCAGTTCTTC	CASSPGSEQFF
TRBJ2-2	TRBV4-3	.	many	TGCGCCAGCAGCCATGAACCCCCCTCCGGGACAACCACCGGGGAGCTGTTTTTT	CASSHEPPSGTTTGELFF
TRBJ1-1	TRBV4-1	.	.	TGCGCCAGCAGCCAAGGCATTTGGGCGAACACTGAAGCTTTCTTT	CASSQGIWANTEAFF
TRBJ2-5	TRBV12-3/TRBV12-4	.	few	TGTGCCTGCGCGGGGGGCAACAGGGGGACCCAGTACTTC	CACAGGNRGTQYF
TRBJ2-1	TRBV4-3	TRBD2	few	TGCGCCAGCAGCCAAGATGCGGGGGTCGGAAGCAGTGAGCAGTTCTTC	CASSQDAGVGSSEQFF
TRBJ2-4	TRBV20-1	.	.	TGCAGTGCTAGAGGGGGGTGGGACATTCAGTACTTC	CSARGGWDIQYF
TRBJ2-7	TRBV2	TRBD2	once	TGTGCCAGCATTCCGGGGACTAGCGGGGCCTACGAGCAGTACTTC	CASIPGTSGAYEQYF
TRBJ2-7	TRBV29-1	.	.	TGCAGCGTTACGCAAAAGACTTTCGCCTACGAGCAGTACTTC	CSVTQKTFAYEQYF
TRBJ1-4	TRBV9	.	few	TGTGCCAGCAGCGTGGGGGGAGCGCTTAATGAAAAACTGTTTTTT	CASSVGGALNEKLFF
TRBJ2-3	TRBV28	TRBD2	.	TGTGCCAGCAGTCTACTTCCTAGCGGGAGGGACTCCACAGATACGCAGTATTTT	CASSLLPSGRDSTDTQYF
TRBJ1-1	TRBV7-9	.	.	TGTGCCAGCAGCCCTAATGACATTTCCCTTTTGAACACTGAAGCTTTCTTT	CASSPNDISLLNTEAFF
TRBJ2-3	TRBV6-2/TRBV6-3	.	few	TGTGCCAGCAGTTACGAATGGGCGACAGATACGCAGTATTTT	CASSYEWATDTQYF
TRBJ2-2	TRBV7-2	.	.	TGTGCCAGCAGCGAGCAGGGGGGGGTTAACACCGGGGAGCTGTTTTTT	CASSEQGGVNTGELFF
TRBJ2-3	TRBV7-6	TRBD2	few	TGTGCCAGCAGCCCGTCCCGACTAGCTTTCACAGATACGCAGTATTTT	CASSPSRLAFTDTQYF
TRBJ2-7	TRBV7-3	TRBD2	.	TGTGCCAGCAGCTTATACGCGGGAGGCTCGAACGAGCAGTACTTC	CASSLYAGGSNEQYF
TRBJ2-7	TRBV2	.	.	TGTGCCAGCAGTTTTGACTGGTACGAGCAGTACTTC	CASSFDWYEQYF
TRBJ2-3	TRBV29-1	.	.	TGCAGCGTTCTGGGTTACGAAGGTGGTGCGACAGATACGCAGTATTTT	CSVLGYEGGATDTQYF
TRBJ2-2	TRBV5-1	.	.	TGCGCCAGCAGCCTGGGACTGCCCACCGGGGAGCTGTTTTTT	CASSLGLPTGELFF
TRBJ1-3	TRBV19	.	.	TGTGCCAGTAGAAAAGACAGAAACTCTGGAAACACCATATATTTT	CASRKDRNSGNTIYF
TRBJ1-1	TRBV5-1	.	.	TGCGCCAGCAGTATGAGGGACCAGATCACTGAAGCTTTCTTT	CASSMRDQITEAFF
TRBJ1-5	TRBV12-3/TRBV12-4	.	few	TGTGCCAGCAGTAACCCGACTGGGGGCAATCAGCCCCAGCATTTT	CASSNPTGGNQPQHF
TRBJ2-7	TRBV6-5	TRBD2	many	TGTGCCAGCAGTCACTACTCCGGACTAGCGGGATCCTACGAGCAGTACTTC	CASSHYSGLAGSYEQYF
TRBJ1-2	TRBV7-2	TRBD1	.	TGTGCCAGCAGCGCCTGGGACAGGGGGCGAGACTACTATGGCTACACCTTC	CASSAWDRGRDYYGYTF
TRBJ2-1	TRBV27	TRBD2	few	TGTGCCAGCAGTTTAACCGGGAGGGCCACATACAATGAGCAGTTCTTC	CASSLTGRATYNEQFF
TRBJ2-1	TRBV27	.	once	TGTGCCAGCAGTTTTTCCCGGGGCTCCTACAATGAGCAGTTCTTC	CASSFSRGSYNEQFF
TRBJ2-1	TRBV5-8	TRBD1	few	TGTGCCAGCAGCACAGGGGTCAATGAGCAGTTCTTC	CASSTGVNEQFF
TRBJ2-5	TRBV11-2	.	.	TGTGCCAGCAGCACTCGCAGGGTCCAAGAGACCCAGTACTTC	CASSTRRVQETQYF
TRBJ1-2	TRBV5-1	.	.	TGCGCCAGCAGCTGGACGCAGGGGATTGATGGCTACACCTTC	CASSWTQGIDGYTF
TRBJ2-7	TRBV4-3	.	few	TGCGCCAGCGGATCTCAATACGAGCAGTACTTC	CASGSQYEQYF
TRBJ1-5	TRBV12-3/TRBV12-4	.	many	TGTGCCAGCAGTTTTGAAGGGGTTTCTCAGCCCCAGCATTTT	CASSFEGVSQPQHF
TRBJ2-5	TRBV20-1	TRBD1	few	TGCAGTGCTAGGGGGTGGGGACAGGGGCTTCAAGAGACCCAGTACTTC	CSARGWGQGLQETQYF
TRBJ1-1	TRBV12-3/TRBV12-4	TRBD1	many	TGTGCCAGCAGTCCCCGGACAGGGTCTAGCACTGAAGCTTTCTTT	CASSPRTGSSTEAFF
TRBJ2-7	TRBV24-1	TRBD1	.	TGTGCCACCAGTGAGACAGGGGGCGCGGTCCACGAGCAGTACTTC	CATSETGGAVHEQYF